One sample yielded the 26 T cell receptor beta chains listed below, sequenced in a study of cytomegalovirus exposure and HLA in healthy donors. 13 Jbeta primers and 60 Vbeta primers were used for the PCR. The method was immunoSEQ multiplex PCR; TCRdb's version includes in-frame clones alone and lacks a portion of them. The table has over 150,000 clones, 70% to 80% seen once. Sequencing was performed on PBMCs. These receptors were taken from a middle-aged woman in good health and CMV-seronegative.

The genes are TRBV2 and TRBJ1-6; D might be TRBD1 (6 bases). Germline V lookup: CDR1 SNHLY, CDR2 FYNNEI. CDR3 size: 12 residues. V was shortened by 6 bases and J by 9 bases, with 9 bases between the two germline ends. In DNA, the CDR3 is TGTGCCAGCAGGGCACAGGGTTCACCCCTCCACTTT. It encodes CASRAQGSPLHF.

The rearrangement uses TRBV5-1 and TRBJ1-5; the match to TRBD1 covers 12 bases. CDR1 SGHRS and CDR2 YFSETQ come from the germline V gene. CDR3 length: 15 residues. V lost 5 bases to trimming and J lost 6 bases; unmatched junction nucleotides: 6. The CDR3: CASRSGQGASQPQHF. The CDR3 DNA reads TGCGCCAGCAGATCGGGACAGGGGGCGAGTCAGCCCCAGCATTTT.

The chain uses TRBV4-1 and TRBJ1-2; TRBD1 matches at 8 bases. This CDR3 has 15 amino acids. V lost 1 base to trimming and J lost 8 bases; unmatched junction nucleotides: 9. Germline CDR1 reads MGHRA; CDR2 reads YSYEKL. CDR3 DNA: TGCGCCAGCAGCCAAGCCCCGCAGGGGGCTAGAGGCTACACCTTC. It encodes CASSQAPQGARGYTF.

The chain recombines TRBV30 with TRBJ2-2; tentative D call: TRBD1 (5 bases). The CDR3 runs 14 residues. V lost 1 base to trimming and J lost 4 bases, with 10 bases between them. Germline CDR1 is GTSNPN and CDR2 is SVGIG (reference sequence). This CDR3 is CAWSADRPTGELFF. CDR3 nucleotides: TGTGCCTGGAGTGCAGACAGACCCACCGGGGAGCTGTTTTTT.

In DNA, the CDR3 is TGTGCCAGCAGCCGCGGGACTAGCAAAAATGAGCAGTTCTTC. Residues: CASSRGTSKNEQFF. The rearrangement links TRBV5-6 to TRBJ2-1; 9 nucleotides line up with TRBD2. The CDR3 covers 14 residues. Germline CDR1 SGHDT, CDR2 YYEEEE. J lost 7 bases, V lost 4 bases, and 6 bases had no gene match. The whole variable domain, remainder taken from reference TRBV5-6 and TRBJ2-1, is DAGVTQSPTHLIKTRGQQVTLRCSPKSGHDTVSWYQQALGQGPQFIFQYYEEEERQRGNFPDRFSGHQFPNYSSELNVNALLLGDSALYLCASSRGTSKNEQFFGPGTRLTVL.

The V and J genes are TRBV10-1 and TRBJ2-5; D perhaps matches TRBD2 (6 bases). Trimming took 6 bases from V and 5 from J, leaving 16 bases between them. This CDR3 region has 14 residues. Germline-derived CDR1 and CDR2 are WNHNN and SYGVQD (reference sequence). This CDR3 reads CASSGGLNGETQYF. CDR3 bases: TGCGCCAGCAGCGGGGGACTCAACGGGGAGACCCAGTACTTC.

The chain recombines TRBV6-6 with TRBJ1-1; D is possibly TRBD1 (6 bases). The CDR3 is made up of 15 amino acids. The germline V and J ends were trimmed by 8 bases and 6 bases, with 22 bases remaining between them. Germline V gene lookup returns CDR1 MNHNY and CDR2 SVGAGI (reference sequence). The CDR3 reads CASVLSQAGASEAFF. As DNA, the CDR3 is TGTGCCAGCGTCTTAAGCCAGGCAGGGGCCTCTGAAGCTTTCTTT.

The gene calls are TRBV2 and TRBJ2-7; D gene unclear. Germline V lookup: CDR1 SNHLY, CDR2 FYNNEI. The CDR3 has 11 amino acids. Trimming removed 6 bases at V and 3 bases at J, with 6 bases between. The CDR3 sequence is CASSQDYEQYF. In DNA, the CDR3 is TGTGCCAGCAGCCAGGACTACGAGCAGTACTTC.

V gene TRBV11-2 combines with J gene TRBJ2-5, with 7 bases that match TRBD1. V lost 4 bases, J lost 1 base, and 6 bases stayed unmatched. The CDR3 covers 15 residues. Germline lookup yields CDR1 SGHAT and CDR2 FQNNGV. The DNA of the CDR3 is TGTGCCAGCAGCTCCAACAGGGGAAGCCAAGAGACCCAGTACTTC. It encodes CASSSNRGSQETQYF.

DNA of the CDR3: TGTGCCATCAGTGCAGGAGGGGGCGACTCTCAGCCCCAGCATTTT. This encodes CAISAGGGDSQPQHF. The chain carries TRBV10-3 and TRBJ1-5; the match to TRBD1 covers 7 bases. CDR3 size: 15 residues. Germline loops: CDR1 ENHRY, CDR2 SYGVKD. V dropped 4 bases and J dropped 6; count of bases not matched to a gene: 9.

The J gene is TRBJ1-6, the V gene TRBV9; TRBD1 matches at 8 bases. Germline lookup yields CDR1 SGDLS and CDR2 YYNGEE. The CDR3 sequence is 16 residues long. V gave up 3 bases and J gave up 4 bases; unmatched junction bases: 6. Here the CDR3 reads CASSASGQAYNSPLHF. The CDR3 DNA reads as TGTGCCAGCAGCGCTTCGGGACAGGCGTATAATTCACCCCTCCACTTT.

The count of this clone is one. The chain is built from TRBV11-2 and TRBJ2-1; the D gene is possibly TRBD1 (6 bases). Trimming shortened V by 6 bases and J by 6 bases, and 21 bases separated the two germline ends. This CDR3 is 16 amino acids long. Germline V gene data show CDR1 as SGHAT and CDR2 as FQNNGV. In nucleotides, the CDR3 is TGTGCCAGCAGACTTCTCAGGGGTCGAACCAGCAATGAGCAGTTCTTC. It yields the protein CASRLLRGRTSNEQFF.

This clone showed up just once. The genes are TRBV10-1 and TRBJ2-5; D perhaps matches TRBD1 (5 bases). The CDR3 extends over 14 amino acids. Trimming removed 4 bases at V and 3 bases at J, with 12 bases between. The germline CDR1 and CDR2 sequences are WNHNN and SYGVQD (reference sequence). The DNA of the CDR3 is TGCGCCAGCAGTGCAGGGTCCTTGAAAGAGACCCAGTACTTC. Translated, it gives CASSAGSLKETQYF.

V usage is TRBV5-1 and J usage is TRBJ2-5, with D perhaps matching TRBD2 (5 bases). The CDR3 is made up of 14 amino acids. Trimming took 3 bases from V and 4 from J, leaving 13 bases between them. Per the germline V gene, CDR1 is SGHRS and CDR2 is YFSETQ. Written as DNA, the CDR3 is TGCGCCAGCAGCTCGGGGTCGGGCGGAGAGACCCAGTACTTC. It is translated as CASSSGSGGETQYF.

The J gene is TRBJ2-5, the V gene TRBV11-2, with D maybe TRBD1 (5 bases). Germline V CDR1 and CDR2: SGHAT, FQNNGV. The CDR3 length is 13 residues. Trimming pared 1 base from V and 5 bases from J, leaving 8 bases between. CDR3 amino acids: CASSLGRVETQYF. CDR3 bases: TGTGCCAGCAGCTTAGGCAGGGTGGAGACCCAGTACTTC.

The chain carries TRBV19 and TRBJ2-1; 13 bases match TRBD2. The CDR3 has 18 residues. Germline CDR1 is LNHDA and CDR2 is SQIVND (reference sequence). V lost 7 bases, J lost 5 bases, and 14 bases stayed unmatched. The CDR3 DNA is TGTGCCAGTACGTCGTCCGGGACTAGCGGGGTCGGAGACAATGAGCAGTTCTTC. As protein: CASTSSGTSGVGDNEQFF.

V gene TRBV6-5 combines with J gene TRBJ1-3, with 8 bases aligning to TRBD1. V lost 4 bases and J lost 4; bases outside the gene matches: 6. The V gene's germline CDR1 is MNHEY and CDR2 SVGAGI. CDR3 length: 15 residues. The CDR3 loop is CASSSRQGHGNTIYF. The CDR3 DNA is TGTGCCAGCAGTTCCAGACAGGGGCACGGAAACACCATATATTTT.

V is TRBV28 and J is TRBJ2-3; 9 positions agree with TRBD2. The CDR3 extends over 17 amino acids. Germline V gene lookup returns CDR1 MDHEN and CDR2 SYDVKM. V was pared by 6 bases and J by 0 bases, with 10 bases of the junction left unmatched. The DNA of the CDR3 is TGTGCCAGCAGCAACTCCCGACTAGCGGCTAGCACAGATACGCAGTATTTT. It translates to CASSNSRLAASTDTQYF.

The chain links TRBV2 to TRBJ1-1, with D unresolved. The CDR3 totals 13 residues. Germline values: CDR1 SNHLY, CDR2 FYNNEI. Trimming took off 4 bases at V and 3 bases at J, with 9 bases between the two ends. The CDR3 spells CASSVALDTEAFF. CDR3 nucleotides: TGTGCCAGCAGTGTGGCCCTGGACACTGAAGCTTTCTTT.

CDR3 sequence: CASMRGRHTDTQYF. The CDR3 nucleotides are TGTGCCAGTATGAGGGGGCGTCACACAGATACGCAGTATTTT. The chain combines TRBV27 with TRBJ2-3; 7 positions agree with TRBD1. Trimming cost V 9 bases and J 2 bases; bases outside gene matches: 8. In germline, CDR1 is MNHEY, CDR2 SMNVEV (reference sequence). The CDR3 is 14 residues long.

This rearrangement joins TRBV18 to TRBJ1-1; no clear D gene. The CDR3 covers 15 residues. V was cut by 1 base and J by 5 bases, with 14 bases left in between. Germline V gene lookup returns CDR1 KGHSH and CDR2 LQKENI. For the CDR3, the DNA is TGTGCCAGCTCACCACTAAGAGAGAGTCGTACTGAAGCTTTCTTT. This sequence encodes CASSPLRESRTEAFF.

This chain uses TRBV20-1 with TRBJ1-2; 8 positions agree with TRBD1. Germline V gene sequence: CDR1 DFQATT, CDR2 SNEGSKA (reference sequence). The CDR3 runs 11 residues. The CDR3 loop is CAGQGGFGYTF. The CDR3 DNA reads TGCGCAGGACAGGGCGGGTTTGGCTACACCTTC.

V is TRBV7-2 and J is TRBJ1-1, with 11 positions matching TRBD1. Trimming removed 1 base from V and 8 bases from J; junction bases left unmatched: 6. CDR3 size: 15 residues. Germline-derived CDR1 and CDR2 are SGHTA and FQGNSA. CDR3 bases: TGTGCCAGCAGCTTAGGACGGAGGACAGGGGGCGAAGCTTTCTTT. It codes for CASSLGRRTGGEAFF.

The chain recombines TRBV6-6 with TRBJ2-1; 16 nucleotides agree with TRBD2. V was pared by 8 bases and J by 13 bases, with 2 bases of the junction left unmatched. Germline V gene data show CDR1 as MNHNY and CDR2 as SVGAGI (reference sequence). This CDR3 region has 12 residues. The CDR3 reads CASGTSGREQFF. The CDR3, as DNA: TGTGCCAGCGGGACTAGCGGGAGGGAACAGTTCTTC.

This clone appeared a few times. J is TRBJ2-1 and V is TRBV13; TRBD2 matches 12 bases. In germline, CDR1 is PRHDT, CDR2 FYEKMQ (reference sequence). The CDR3 is 20 amino acids. V was pared by 4 bases and J by 4 bases, with 17 bases of the junction left unmatched. In DNA, the CDR3 is TGTGCCAGCAGCTCTCTCCTAGGCCCCGGGACTAGCGGGCGATACAATGAGCAGTTCTTC. Protein: CASSSLLGPGTSGRYNEQFF.

The chain combines TRBV6-1 with TRBJ2-3, with 8 bases matching TRBD1. Germline CDR1 MNHNS, CDR2 SASEGT. This CDR3 is 13 amino acids long. The V and J ends lost 5 bases and 6 bases, in that order; junction bases with no gene match: 4. CDR3: CASSLQGADTQYF. As DNA, the CDR3 is TGTGCCAGCAGTCTCCAGGGGGCGGATACGCAGTATTTT.